This T cell receptor beta chain comes out of a study of T cell responses to AZD1222 COVID-19 vaccine. Some clones are missing from TCRdb's copy, which holds only in-frame ones; the method was immunoSEQ multiplex PCR. The table includes roughly 120,000 clones, 75% to 90% detected once. This CDR3 spans 14 amino acids. The source is an adult in good health. The material was peripheral blood, obtained on day 0 of AZD1222 vaccination. The chain carries TRBV21-1 and TRBJ1-5. TRBV21-1 is listed as a pseudogene. The CDR3 DNA follows: TGTGCCAGCAGCAAAGCGGATAGCAATCAGCCCCAGCATTTT. This codes for CASSKADSNQPQHF.